This TCR beta chain was profiled in a study of CD8 T cells in ankylosing spondylitis. This clonotype has just a few counts. Its cognate antigen is unknown. Study-wide results and caveats: Characteristic of ankylosing spondylitis blood, it appeared, was a TCR beta motif comprising about 8 highly homologous variants.

TCRdb used MiXCR to reprocess the 5' RACE reads, holding one entry per CDR3 protein. The sample lists a few hundred thousand distinct CDR3 sequences, under 30% occurring once. The origin of this receptor is a male donor with ankylosing spondylitis or in good health (not recorded which). Sequencing used blood, either unsorted or a sorted T cell fraction (not recorded which).

In nucleotides, the CDR3 is TGTGCCAGCAACAGGGGATCGGGGAGGGAGCAGTACTTC. This encodes CASNRGSGREQYF. V is TRBV12-3 or TRBV12-4 and J is TRBJ2-7, with TRBD1 as a possible D gene (7 bases). Trimming took off 7 bases at V and 7 bases at J, with 17 bases between the two ends. This CDR3 region has 13 residues.